These 30 T cell receptor beta chains share one sample of origin, sequenced in a study of long-term antiretroviral therapy in people with HIV. Run at survey level, the immunoSEQ assay was version v3.0. Here immunoSEQ multiplex PCR was the method, and the copy in TCRdb shows in-frame clones only, minus some. The sample includes around 13,000 clones, 88% of them seen just once. Sequencing was performed on unsorted PBMCs, taken 2.1 years after starting antiretroviral therapy. These receptors all stem from a middle-aged woman with HIV.

This clone was observed once. V gene TRBV5-1 combines with J gene TRBJ1-2; 8 nucleotides line up with TRBD1. This CDR3 is 14 amino acids long. CDR1 SGHRS and CDR2 YFSETQ come from the germline V gene. After removal of 4 bases from V and 3 bases from J, the junction contained 5 bases not matched to a gene. This CDR3 reads CASSPGGNDYGYTF. CDR3 nucleotides: TGCGCCAGCAGCCCAGGGGGCAATGACTATGGCTACACCTTC.

This chain joins TRBV18 and TRBJ2-1, with TRBD2 matching over 12 bases. Germline assignment: CDR1 KGHSH and CDR2 LQKENI. V lost 3 bases to trimming and J lost 2 bases; unmatched junction nucleotides: 14. The CDR3 sequence is 20 residues long. The CDR3 sequence is CASSPRMASGGADPYNEQFF. The CDR3 DNA reads TGTGCCAGCTCACCTCGCATGGCTAGCGGGGGGGCCGATCCCTACAATGAGCAGTTCTTC. The full variable domain, completed using reference TRBV18 and TRBJ2-1, is NAGVMQNPRHLVRRRGQEARLRCSPMKGHSHVYWYRQLPEEGLKFMVYLQKENIIDESGMPKERFSAEFPKEGPSILRIQQVVRGDSAAYFCASSPRMASGGADPYNEQFFGPGTRLTVL.

J is TRBJ2-3 and V is TRBV6-5, with D possibly matching TRBD1 (6 bases). Trimming stripped 5 bases from V and 10 bases from J, with 13 bases between. CDR3 length: 12 residues. Germline-derived CDR1 and CDR2 are MNHEY and SVGAGI. CDR3: CASSAGPGAQYF. CDR3 DNA sequence: TGTGCCAGCAGTGCCGGTCCAGGGGCGCAGTATTTT.

The chain combines TRBV6-1 with TRBJ2-7; 10 nucleotides align to TRBD1. CDR3 size: 16 residues. Germline V gives CDR1 MNHNS, CDR2 SASEGT. The V segment lost 0 bases and the J segment 5 bases; nucleotides outside the gene matches: 7. The CDR3 protein is CASSEALDRGLNEQYF. The CDR3 DNA reads TGTGCCAGCAGTGAAGCGCTTGACAGGGGGCTTAACGAGCAGTACTTC.

On this clone itself: At one end, the junction sequence differs from germline, possibly due to a read error. This chain uses TRBV6-1 with TRBJ2-7; 8 nucleotides align to TRBD1. Germline V gives CDR1 MNHNS, CDR2 SASEGT. This CDR3 is built from 14 residues. The chain's CDR3 is CAGSRQDREYGQYF. DNA for the CDR3: TGTGCCGGCTCTCGACAGGACAGGGAATACGGGCAGTACTTC.

DNA of the CDR3: TGTGCCAGCTCACTCAGACACCGGACTAGCGGGGGCTCCTACGAGCAGTACTTC. This codes for CASSLRHRTSGGSYEQYF. This chain connects TRBV18 to TRBJ2-7; 13 bases agree with TRBD2. Per germline, CDR1 KGHSH and CDR2 LQKENI. Losses at the gene ends were 4 bases for V and 0 bases for J; bases not matched to a gene: 9. The CDR3 consists of 18 residues.

This clone was seen only once. The rearrangement joins TRBV19 to TRBJ2-7; 7 positions agree with TRBD1. Germline V gives CDR1 LNHDA, CDR2 SQIVND (reference sequence). This CDR3 has 15 residues. V shed 5 bases and J 3 bases; nucleotides not matched to a gene: 10. CDR3 sequence (DNA): TGTGCCAGTAGTCGTGACGGACAGGACAACTACGAGCAGTACTTC. Translating it yields CASSRDGQDNYEQYF.

This clone rates as large. The chain carries TRBV20-1 and TRBJ1-1; D unresolved. The CDR3 sequence is 11 residues long. V lost 5 bases, J lost 3 bases, and 7 bases lay in between. The germline CDR1 and CDR2 sequences are DFQATT and SNEGSKA (reference sequence). The CDR3 sequence is CSAPWDTEAFF. In DNA, the CDR3 is TGCAGTGCTCCATGGGACACTGAAGCTTTCTTT.

This rearrangement joins TRBV29-1 to TRBJ1-1; D is unresolved. CDR1 is SQVTM, CDR2 ANQGSEA, per germline. The CDR3 totals 13 residues. Trimming stripped 1 base from V and 2 bases from J, with 8 bases between. The CDR3 sequence is CSVEGEINTEAFF. CDR3 nucleotide sequence: TGCAGCGTTGAAGGGGAAATAAACACTGAAGCTTTCTTT.

V usage is TRBV18 and J usage is TRBJ1-1, with 10 bases identical to TRBD1. Trimming took 3 bases from V and 5 from J; bases not matched to a gene: 3. Germline V gene data show CDR1 as KGHSH and CDR2 as LQKENI. CDR3 length: 14 amino acids. The chain's CDR3 is CASSPGQGRTEAFF. CDR3 bases: TGTGCCAGCTCACCGGGACAGGGGAGGACTGAAGCTTTCTTT.

V is TRBV5-1 and J is TRBJ1-3; 7 bases map to TRBD1. Germline V lookup: CDR1 SGHRS, CDR2 YFSETQ. Unmatched junction bases numbered 3, after V lost 5 bases and J lost 4 bases. This CDR3 comprises 13 residues. DNA for the CDR3: TGCGCCAGCAGACGGACAGGAGGAAACACCATATATTTT. Protein: CASRRTGGNTIYF.

This chain joins TRBV25-1 and TRBJ1-2, with D tentatively TRBD1 (5 bases). The germline gives CDR1 MGHDK, CDR2 SYGVNS. The CDR3 is made up of 15 amino acids. V shed 3 bases and J shed 2 bases, with 13 bases lying between them. The CDR3 bases are TGTGCCAGCAGTGACTTAGGGGCGAAAAACTATGGCTACACCTTC. Translated: CASSDLGAKNYGYTF.

The chain uses TRBV4-2 and TRBJ2-3; D is ambiguous. Per the germline V gene, CDR1 is LGHNA and CDR2 is YNFKEQ. This CDR3 is built from 12 residues. The V end lost 5 bases, the J end lost 2 bases, and 5 bases lay between the germline ends. CDR3 sequence (DNA): TGTGCCAGCAGCTCATACACAGATACGCAGTATTTT. It encodes CASSSYTDTQYF.

The chain uses TRBV30 and TRBJ1-1; D not certain. CDR3 length: 13 residues. The germline CDR1 and CDR2 sequences are GTSNPN and SVGIG (reference sequence). The V and J ends lost 3 bases and 1 base respectively, with 9 bases between them. This CDR3 reads CAWRIHRNTEAFF. The CDR3 DNA sequence: TGTGCCTGGAGAATCCACCGGAACACTGAAGCTTTCTTT.

This clone was counted a single time. The J gene is TRBJ2-5, the V gene TRBV9; 7 nucleotides match TRBD1. The CDR3 sequence is 14 residues long. V was clipped by 3 bases and J by 4 bases; unmatched bases: 6. CDR1 and CDR2 (germline): SGDLS, YYNGEE. CDR3 DNA: TGTGCCAGCAGCGCGACAGGGCTAGGAGAGACCCAGTACTTC. Translation gives CASSATGLGETQYF.

The chain carries TRBV4-1 and TRBJ2-7, with 10 bases aligning to TRBD2. V shed 0 bases, J shed 7 bases, and the junction held 15 bases outside the gene matches. The CDR3 has 18 amino acids. Germline loops: CDR1 MGHRA, CDR2 YSYEKL. The CDR3: CASSQEGFGLAGAGEQYF. The CDR3 nucleotides are TGCGCCAGCAGCCAAGAAGGGTTTGGCCTAGCGGGGGCGGGGGAGCAGTACTTC.

The rearrangement links TRBV7-2 to TRBJ1-1; possibly TRBD1 for D (6 bases). The V end was cut by 5 bases, the J end by 1 base, with 11 bases between. Germline V CDR1 and CDR2: SGHTA, FQGNSA. This CDR3 spans 14 amino acids. The DNA of the CDR3 is TGTGCCAGCAGCCCGCAGGGGAAGAACACTGAAGCTTTCTTT. Its protein is CASSPQGKNTEAFF.

V gene TRBV6-1 combines with J gene TRBJ2-5; possibly TRBD1 for D (5 bases). CDR1 and CDR2 (germline): MNHNS, SASEGT. Trimming shortened V by 6 bases and J by 4 bases, and 12 bases separated the two germline ends. The CDR3 consists of 13 residues. CDR3 sequence (DNA): TGTGCCAGCAGCAGCCTGGGGCCAGAGACCCAGTACTTC. Translation: CASSSLGPETQYF.

This chain uses TRBV5-1 with TRBJ1-2, with 7 bases aligning to TRBD1. The junction had 6 bases not matched to a gene; V was cut back by 4 bases and J by 0 bases. In germline, CDR1 is SGHRS, CDR2 YFSETQ. This CDR3 spans 15 amino acids. CDR3 sequence (DNA): TGCGCCAGCAGCGGGGGGGACAGAGCTAACTATGGCTACACCTTC. Translation gives CASSGGDRANYGYTF. Full variable domain (missing parts from reference TRBV5-1 and TRBJ1-2): KAGVTQTPRYLIKTRGQQVTLSCSPISGHRSVSWYQQTPGQGLQFLFEYFSETQRNKGNFPGRFSGRQFSNSRSEMNVSTLELGDSALYLCASSGGDRANYGYTFGSGTRLTVV.

The chain employs TRBV19 and TRBJ2-7; D is possibly TRBD1 (5 bases). Trimming left V 4 bases short and J 5 bases short, with 9 bases between. CDR1 and CDR2 (germline): LNHDA, SQIVND (reference sequence). The CDR3 contains 12 residues. The CDR3 DNA follows: TGTGCCAGTAGTAGGCAGGGTAACGAGCAGTACTTC. Encoded protein: CASSRQGNEQYF.

V gene TRBV5-4 combines with J gene TRBJ2-7; D gene uncertain. The CDR3 loop spans 13 amino acids. The germline V gene has CDR1 SGHNT and CDR2 YYREEE (reference sequence). V was clipped by 4 bases and J by 3 bases, with 11 bases between them. The CDR3 DNA reads TGTGCCAGCAGCCCGGGTTTCAACTACGAGCAGTACTTC. This codes for CASSPGFNYEQYF.

In its sample, this clone was seen a few times. This sequence joins TRBV5-5 and TRBJ1-1; D unresolved. Germline V gives CDR1 SGHKS, CDR2 YYEKEE (reference sequence). This CDR3 is 12 amino acids long. The V gene lost 2 bases and the J gene lost 3 bases, with 5 bases spanning the gap. The CDR3 spells CASSFRDTEAFF. The CDR3 nucleotides are TGTGCCAGCAGCTTTCGGGACACTGAAGCTTTCTTT. The whole variable domain, filled in from reference TRBV5-5 and TRBJ1-1, reads DAGVTQSPTHLIKTRGQQVTLRCSPISGHKSVSWYQQVLGQGPQFIFQYYEKEERGRGNFPDRFSARQFPNYSSELNVNALLLGDSALYLCASSFRDTEAFFGQGTRLTVV.

The rearrangement joins TRBV7-2 to TRBJ2-1; D ambiguous. The length of the CDR3 is 16 residues. The V end lost 2 bases, the J end lost 4 bases, and 15 bases lay between the germline ends. Germline loops: CDR1 SGHTA, CDR2 FQGNSA. In DNA form, the CDR3 reads TGTGCCAGCAGCTTACTGGCGTCTACCGCTTACAATGAGCAGTTCTTC. This codes for CASSLLASTAYNEQFF.

The V and J genes are TRBV19 and TRBJ1-3; D might be TRBD1 (6 bases). Germline values: CDR1 LNHDA, CDR2 SQIVND (reference sequence). V shed 4 bases and J shed 2 bases, with 15 bases lying between them. This CDR3 comprises 16 residues. The CDR3 coding sequence is TGTGCCAGTAGTACACACAGGGAGAATCCTGGAAACACCATATATTTT. Amino acids: CASSTHRENPGNTIYF. Drawing the rest from reference TRBV19 and TRBJ1-3, the complete variable domain is DGGITQSPKYLFRKEGQNVTLSCEQNLNHDAMYWYRQDPGQGLRLIYYSQIVNDFQKGDIAEGYSVSREKKESFPLTVTSAQKNPTAFYLCASSTHRENPGNTIYFGEGSWLTVV.

The J gene is TRBJ2-1, the V gene TRBV7-2, with D perhaps matching TRBD2 (7 bases). CDR1 and CDR2 from the germline V gene are SGHTA and FQGNSA. This CDR3 is 13 amino acids long. V was pared by 4 bases and J by 16 bases, with 20 bases between. The CDR3 is CASSSAQGGGSFF. In DNA form, the CDR3 reads TGTGCCAGCAGCTCAGCACAAGGGGGGGGATCTTTCTTC.

This rearrangement joins TRBV7-8 to TRBJ2-5, with 10 bases identical to TRBD2. This CDR3 spans 15 amino acids. Looked up from germline, CDR1 is SGHVS and CDR2 is FQNEAQ. Unmatched junction bases numbered 8, after V lost 5 bases and J lost 5 bases. In DNA form, the CDR3 reads TGTGCCAGCAGCGCCGCCGGGACTAGCGTGGAGACCCAGTACTTC. Its protein product is CASSAAGTSVETQYF.

This clone was seen just once. The chain carries TRBV10-2 and TRBJ2-1; D gene uncertain. Germline V gene lookup returns CDR1 WSHSY and CDR2 SAAADI. The V end lost 0 bases, the J end lost 0 bases, and 9 bases lay between the germline ends. CDR3 length: 16 residues. The CDR3 here is CASSESAMSSYNEQFF. Here the CDR3 DNA reads TGCGCCAGCAGTGAGTCGGCTATGAGCTCCTACAATGAGCAGTTCTTC.

The rearrangement links TRBV7-2 to TRBJ1-4, with 8 bases lining up with TRBD1. Germline-derived CDR1 and CDR2 are SGHTA and FQGNSA. V lost 5 bases to trimming and J lost 2 bases; unmatched junction nucleotides: 7. The CDR3 has 16 residues. The CDR3 bases are TGTGCCAGCAGCGTCCCGGACAGGGCTACTAATGAAAAACTGTTTTTT. Its protein product is CASSVPDRATNEKLFF.

V gene TRBV13 combines with J gene TRBJ1-3; 7 bases are a match to TRBD1. Germline-derived CDR1 and CDR2 are PRHDT and FYEKMQ (reference sequence). Trimming took 6 bases from V and 9 from J; bases not matched to a gene: 14. This CDR3 is 15 amino acids long. CDR3: CASRLRARGMGTIYF. The DNA for the CDR3 is TGTGCCAGCAGGCTTAGGGCCAGGGGGATGGGCACCATATATTTT.

This clone came up once. J is TRBJ2-3 and V is TRBV11-2; the match to TRBD2 covers 14 bases. Per the germline V gene, CDR1 is SGHAT and CDR2 is FQNNGV. Trimming removed 4 bases from V and 3 bases from J; junction bases left unmatched: 9. The length of the CDR3 is 18 residues. The CDR3 region has the DNA TGTGCCAGCAGCTCGAGAGGGACTAGCGGGGGAGAAACAGATACGCAGTATTTT. Protein: CASSSRGTSGGETDTQYF.